This T cell receptor beta chain is from a study of graft-versus-host responses after intestinal transplantation. Study-level information: Transplantation in recipients was multivisceral, liver-intestinal, or isolated intestinal. Every recipient underwent anti-thymocyte globulin induction, then tacrolimus and steroids for 3 to 4 years.

Profiled with immunoSEQ multiplex PCR; TCRdb holds only in-frame clones, not every one. The sample records roughly 100,000 clones, roughly 89% being singletons. Notes on the study in general: The authors found GvH clones in recipient marrow, some appearing first in ileum or blood. Clonal ratios of graft-versus-host to host-versus-graft in allografts were high for patients exhibiting graft-donor T cell macrochimerism.

The length of the CDR3 is 14 residues. V was pared by 4 bases and J by 3 bases, with 1 base of the junction left unmatched. CDR1 and CDR2 (germline): SGHTA, FQGNSA. Notes on this clone: Its antigen is not identified. Additional DNA sequences in this sample encode the identical CDR3.

The rearrangement links TRBV7-2 to TRBJ2-3; 10 nucleotides agree with TRBD1. This TCR was sampled from a human donor who was the organ donor for an intestinal transplant. Sequenced here: unstimulated CD4+ T cells sorted from spleen or lymph node cells, sampled before transplant. CDR3 DNA sequence: TGTGCCAGCAGCTGGGACAGGGGAACAGATACGCAGTATTTT. This translates into CASSWDRGTDTQYF.